This T cell receptor (beta chain) was recorded in a study of blood T cell repertoires in COVID-19. Germline-derived CDR1 and CDR2 are SEHNR and FQNEAQ (reference sequence). This CDR3 is built from 15 residues. V dropped 5 bases and J dropped 0 bases, with 13 bases sitting between them. The repertoire was sequenced with immunoSEQ multiplex PCR; TCRdb's copy has only in-frame clones and lacks some. The sample has around 200,000 clones, around 86% seen once. The source material was peripheral blood. The rearrangement joins TRBV7-9 to TRBJ1-1, with D maybe TRBD1 (6 bases). This receptor was identified in a man between 40 and 49 years old with acute or convalescent COVID-19. CDR3 nucleotide sequence: TGTGCCAGCAGCCAACAGGGAACCGTGAACACTGAAGCTTTCTTT. It encodes CASSQQGTVNTEAFF.